This T cell receptor beta chain was sequenced for a study of T cells in women clearing cervical HPV infection. In the study overall: Cases were women with histologically confirmed HPV16-related CIN3 or worse, including a couple of invasive cancers. With HLA typing for only a few women, HLA confounding remains possible. Blood came at first lesion visit for cases, post-clearance for controls.

TCR beta CDR3 amplified by multiplex PCR from approximately 1,200 ng genomic DNA. Method: immunoSEQ multiplex PCR; TCRdb's copy keeps in-frame clones and lacks some. Listed are some 31,000 clones; roughly 1.4% falls within the top ten. Sample: blood buffy coat. This sequence was found in a woman aged 18-70 years with a cervical HPV16 infection that either progressed to CIN3+ or cleared (not recorded which).

The sequenced CDR3 bases are TGTGCCAGCAGTGAAGCTGCGGGGGGGGGTGACTACGAG. It codes for CASSEAAGGGDYE. From start to end, the CDR3 is CASSEAAGGGDYEQYF. The chain joins TRBV6-1 to TRBJ2-7, with TRBD2 identical over 9 bases. The CDR3 end lies 3 residues beyond the end of the read and is filled in from the germline J gene. V lost 0 bases and J lost 3; bases outside the gene matches: 6. The CDR3 length is 16 residues. In germline, CDR1 is MNHNS, CDR2 SASEGT.